Below, 2 T cell receptor beta chains from the same sample are listed, as sequenced in a study of CD8 T cells in ankylosing spondylitis. TCRdb re-called the 5' RACE reads with MiXCR, one entry per CDR3 protein. The sample has about 140,000 distinct CDR3 sequences; roughly 7.7% are singletons. Input material: synovial fluid, either unsorted or a sorted T cell fraction (not recorded which). The receptors stem from a male donor with ankylosing spondylitis.

The chain combines TRBV7-8 with TRBJ2-1, with D possibly TRBD2 on 6 matching bases. CDR1 and CDR2 from the germline V gene are SGHVS and FQNEAQ. The CDR3 runs 16 residues. V was pared by 1 base and J by 10 bases, with 20 bases between. The CDR3 sequence: CASSLGPGTLSKEQFF. The CDR3 DNA reads as TGTGCCAGCAGCTTAGGCCCCGGGACTCTATCTAAGGAGCAGTTCTTC.

This clonotype was detected ten times or more. V usage is TRBV20-1 and J usage is TRBJ2-5, with TRBD2 matching over 10 bases. CDR3 size: 13 residues. Germline V gene data show CDR1 as DFQATT and CDR2 as SNEGSKA (reference sequence). V shed 5 bases and J 3 bases; nucleotides not matched to a gene: 3. The CDR3 spells CSAVAGGEETQYF. CDR3 DNA: TGCAGTGCTGTAGCGGGGGGCGAAGAGACCCAGTACTTC.